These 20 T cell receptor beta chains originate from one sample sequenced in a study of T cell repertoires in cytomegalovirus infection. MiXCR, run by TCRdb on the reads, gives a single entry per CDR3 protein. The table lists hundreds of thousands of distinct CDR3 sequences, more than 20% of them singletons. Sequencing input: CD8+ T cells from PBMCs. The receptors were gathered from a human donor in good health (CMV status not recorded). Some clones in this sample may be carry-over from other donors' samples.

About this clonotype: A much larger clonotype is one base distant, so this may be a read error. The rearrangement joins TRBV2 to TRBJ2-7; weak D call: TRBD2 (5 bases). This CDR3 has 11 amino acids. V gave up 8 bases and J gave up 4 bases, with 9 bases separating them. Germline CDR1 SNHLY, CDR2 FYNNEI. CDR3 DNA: TGTGCCAGCGGCAGGAGGTACGAGCAGTACTTC. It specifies CASGRRYEQYF. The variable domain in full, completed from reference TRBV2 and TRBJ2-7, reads EPEVTQTPSHQVTQMGQEVILRCVPISNHLYFYWYRQILGQKVEFLVSFYNNEISEKSEIFDDQFSVERPDGSNFTLKIRSTKLEDSAMYFCASGRRYEQYFGPGTRLTVT.

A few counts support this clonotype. The CDR3 nucleotides read TGCAGCGTTCATGGGGGCGCAGTGGGGCAGTTCTTC. The encoded protein is CSVHGGAVGQFF. V is TRBV29-1 and J is TRBJ2-1, with a possible D match to TRBD1 (6 bases). Germline values: CDR1 SQVTM, CDR2 ANQGSEA. Trimming cost V 5 bases and J 12 bases, with 17 bases left between them. This CDR3 comprises 12 residues.

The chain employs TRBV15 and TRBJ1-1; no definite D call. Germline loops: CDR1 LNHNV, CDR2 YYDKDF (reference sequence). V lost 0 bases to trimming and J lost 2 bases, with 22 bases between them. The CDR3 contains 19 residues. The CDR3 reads CATSRDRAKGGDLNTEAFF. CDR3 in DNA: TGTGCCACCAGCAGAGATAGGGCGAAGGGAGGAGACCTAAACACTGAAGCTTTCTTT. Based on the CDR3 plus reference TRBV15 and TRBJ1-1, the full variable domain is DAMVIQNPRYQVTQFGKPVTLSCSQTLNHNVMYWYQQKSSQAPKLLFHYYDKDFNNEADTPDNFQSRRPNTSFCFLDIRSPGLGDTAMYLCATSRDRAKGGDLNTEAFFGQGTRLTVV.

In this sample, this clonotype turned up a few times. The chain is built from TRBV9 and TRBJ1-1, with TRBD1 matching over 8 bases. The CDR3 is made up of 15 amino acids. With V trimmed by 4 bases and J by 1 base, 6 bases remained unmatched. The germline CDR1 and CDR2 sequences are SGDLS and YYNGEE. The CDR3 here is CASSTSGGANTEAFF. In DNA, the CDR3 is TGTGCCAGCAGCACCTCAGGGGGCGCGAACACTGAAGCTTTCTTT.

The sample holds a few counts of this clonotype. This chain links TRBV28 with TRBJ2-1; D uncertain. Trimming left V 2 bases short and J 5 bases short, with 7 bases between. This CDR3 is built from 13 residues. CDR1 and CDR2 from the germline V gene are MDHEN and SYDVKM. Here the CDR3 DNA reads TGTGCCAGCAGTTTAACATCAAACAATGAGCAGTTCTTC. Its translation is CASSLTSNNEQFF.

CDR3 sequence reads: CSVDRGGGDTQYF. The CDR3 bases are TGCAGCGTTGATCGGGGGGGAGGTGATACGCAGTATTTT. The chain recombines TRBV29-1 with TRBJ2-3, with 8 bases fitting TRBD2. The CDR3 covers 13 residues. The V gene end was trimmed by 3 bases and the J gene end by 6 bases; junction bases not matched to a gene: 5. The germline gives CDR1 SQVTM, CDR2 ANQGSEA.

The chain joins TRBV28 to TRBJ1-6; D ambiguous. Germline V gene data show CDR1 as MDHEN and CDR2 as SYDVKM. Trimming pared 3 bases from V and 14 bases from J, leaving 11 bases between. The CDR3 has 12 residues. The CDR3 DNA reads TGTGCCAGCAGTTTTGCTCCCTCATCCCTCCACTTT. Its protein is CASSFAPSSLHF. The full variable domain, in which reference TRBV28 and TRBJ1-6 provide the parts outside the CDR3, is DVKVTQSSRYLVKRTGEKVFLECVQDMDHENMFWYRQDPGLGLRLIYFSYDVKMKEKGDIPEGYSVSREKKERFSLILESASTNQTSMYLCASSFAPSSLHFGNGTRLTVT.

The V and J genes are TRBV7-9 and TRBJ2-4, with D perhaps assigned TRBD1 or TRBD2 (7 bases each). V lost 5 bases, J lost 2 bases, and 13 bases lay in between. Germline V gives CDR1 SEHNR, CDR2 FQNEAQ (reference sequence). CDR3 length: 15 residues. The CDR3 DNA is TGTGCCAGCAGCACCAGGGGGGGAACCAAAAACATTCAGTACTTC. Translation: CASSTRGGTKNIQYF.

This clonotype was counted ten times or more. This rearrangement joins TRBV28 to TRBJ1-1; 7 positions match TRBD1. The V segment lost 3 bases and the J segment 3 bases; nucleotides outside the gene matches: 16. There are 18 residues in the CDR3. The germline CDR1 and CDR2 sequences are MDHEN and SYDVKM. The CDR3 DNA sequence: TGTGCCAGCAGTTTCGCGGGACAGCTTTTCGCTGGGGACACTGAAGCTTTCTTT. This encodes CASSFAGQLFAGDTEAFF.

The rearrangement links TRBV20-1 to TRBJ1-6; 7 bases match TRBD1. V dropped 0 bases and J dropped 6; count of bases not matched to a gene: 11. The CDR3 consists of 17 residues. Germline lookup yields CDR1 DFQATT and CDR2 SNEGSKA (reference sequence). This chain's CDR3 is CSARDRELGTANSPLHF. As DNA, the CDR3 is TGCAGTGCTAGAGATCGGGAATTGGGGACAGCTAATTCACCCCTCCACTTT.

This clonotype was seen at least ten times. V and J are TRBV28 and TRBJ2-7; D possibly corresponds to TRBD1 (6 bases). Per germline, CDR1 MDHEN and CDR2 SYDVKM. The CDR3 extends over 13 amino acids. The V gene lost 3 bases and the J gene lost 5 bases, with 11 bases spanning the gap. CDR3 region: CASSLTGFDEQYV. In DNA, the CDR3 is TGTGCCAGCAGTTTGACAGGTTTCGACGAGCAGTACGTC.

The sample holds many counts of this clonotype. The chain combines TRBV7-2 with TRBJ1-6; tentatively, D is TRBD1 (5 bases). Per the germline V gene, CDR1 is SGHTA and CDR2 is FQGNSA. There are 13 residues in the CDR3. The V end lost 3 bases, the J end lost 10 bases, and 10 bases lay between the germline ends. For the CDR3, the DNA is TGTGCCAGCAGCTTCGGGGGGGACTCACCCCTCCACTTT. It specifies CASSFGGDSPLHF.

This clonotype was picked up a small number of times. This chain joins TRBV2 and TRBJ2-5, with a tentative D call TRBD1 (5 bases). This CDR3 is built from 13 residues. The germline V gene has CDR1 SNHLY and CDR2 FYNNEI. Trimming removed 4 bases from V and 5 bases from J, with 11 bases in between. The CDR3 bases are TGTGCCAGCAGTGGGCAGGGAATGGAGACCCAGTACTTC. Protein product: CASSGQGMETQYF.

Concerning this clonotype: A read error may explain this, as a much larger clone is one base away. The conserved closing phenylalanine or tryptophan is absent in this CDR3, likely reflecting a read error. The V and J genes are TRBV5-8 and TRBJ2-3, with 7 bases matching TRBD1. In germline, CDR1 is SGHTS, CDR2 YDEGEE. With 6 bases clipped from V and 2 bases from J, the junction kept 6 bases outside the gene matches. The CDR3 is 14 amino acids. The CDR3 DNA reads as TGTGCCAGCAAAATACAGGGGCCCACAGATACGCAGTATTAT. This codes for CASKIQGPTDTQYY.

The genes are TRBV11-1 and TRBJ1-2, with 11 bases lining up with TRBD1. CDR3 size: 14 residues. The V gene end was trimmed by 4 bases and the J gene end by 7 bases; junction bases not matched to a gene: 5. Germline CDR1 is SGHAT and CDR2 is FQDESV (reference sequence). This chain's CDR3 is CASSYGQGAFGYTF. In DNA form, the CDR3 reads TGTGCCAGCAGCTACGGACAGGGGGCTTTTGGCTACACCTTC.

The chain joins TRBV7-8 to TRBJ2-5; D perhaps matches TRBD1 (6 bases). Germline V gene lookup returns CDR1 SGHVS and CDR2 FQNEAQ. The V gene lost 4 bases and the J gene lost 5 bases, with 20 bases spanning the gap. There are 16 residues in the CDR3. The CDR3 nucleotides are TGTGCCAGCAGCTCAAGTAGGACAGAGACCCGGGAGACCCAGTACTTC. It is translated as CASSSSRTETRETQYF.

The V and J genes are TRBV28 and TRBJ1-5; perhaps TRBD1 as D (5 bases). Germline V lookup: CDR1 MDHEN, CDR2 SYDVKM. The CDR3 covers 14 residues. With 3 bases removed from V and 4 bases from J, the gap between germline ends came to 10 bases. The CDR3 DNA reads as TGTGCCAGCAGTTTCTTGGCAGGGAATCAGCCCCAGCATTTT. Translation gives CASSFLAGNQPQHF.

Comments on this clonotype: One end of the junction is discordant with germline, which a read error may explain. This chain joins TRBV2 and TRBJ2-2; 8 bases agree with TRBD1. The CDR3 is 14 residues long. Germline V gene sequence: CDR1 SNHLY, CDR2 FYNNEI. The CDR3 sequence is CVSIAGGSTGELFF. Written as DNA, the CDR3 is TGTGTCAGCATTGCAGGGGGCTCAACCGGGGAGCTGTTTTTT. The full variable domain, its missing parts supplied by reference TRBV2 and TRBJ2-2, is EPEVTQTPSHQVTQMGQEVILRCVPISNHLYFYWYRQILGQKVEFLVSFYNNEISEKSEIFDDQFSVERPDGSNFTLKIRSTKLEDSAMYFCVSIAGGSTGELFFGEGSRLTVL.

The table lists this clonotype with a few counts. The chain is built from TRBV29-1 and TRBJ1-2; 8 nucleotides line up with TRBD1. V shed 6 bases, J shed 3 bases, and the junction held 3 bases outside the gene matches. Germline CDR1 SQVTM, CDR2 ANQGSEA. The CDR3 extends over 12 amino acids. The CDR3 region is CSVGGQDYGYTF. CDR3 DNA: TGCAGCGTGGGGGGACAGGACTATGGCTACACCTTC.

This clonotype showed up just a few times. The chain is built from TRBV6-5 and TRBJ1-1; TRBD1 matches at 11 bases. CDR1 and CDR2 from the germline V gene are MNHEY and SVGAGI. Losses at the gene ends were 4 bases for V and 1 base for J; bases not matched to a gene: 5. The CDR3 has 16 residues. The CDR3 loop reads CASSSGTGGKNTEAFF. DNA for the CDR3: TGTGCCAGCAGTTCTGGGACAGGGGGGAAGAACACTGAAGCTTTCTTT.